The rows below give T cell receptor beta chains drawn from one sample of a study of blood T cell repertoires in COVID-19. Sequenced by immunoSEQ multiplex PCR; TCRdb stores in-frame clones only, minus some. The sample holds hundreds of thousands of clones; 85% to 90% are singletons and the top ten take 0.85% to 0.95%. Sequenced material: PBMCs or T cells enriched from blood (not recorded which). These receptor sequences come from a man over 45 who had been exposed to COVID-19. Each CDR3 is given with its conserved first and last residue. Each record gives: J gene, D gene, V gene, clone size, CDR3 DNA, CDR3 protein. A D gene is named only where the DNA matches it firmly. Not every row has a clone size; where given, it reads once, few, many or a size class.

>TRBJ2-3|NA|TRBV7-9|NA
TGTGCCAGCAGCTTAGAAGGGGCCGCGGATACGCAGTATTTT
CASSLEGAADTQYF
>TRBJ2-3|NA|TRBV7-3|NA
TGTGCCAGCAGCCTCCAGGGGAGCAGCACAGATACGCAGTATTTT
CASSLQGSSTDTQYF
>TRBJ2-1|TRBD2|TRBV29-1|NA
TGCAGCGTCCAGCCTCACACCACTAGCGGGAGGGCCCGGGGTCAGTTCTTC
CSVQPHTTSGRARGQFF
>TRBJ2-7|TRBD2|TRBV28|NA
TGTGCCAGCAGTTTTTCAGCGGGAACCTACGAGCAGTACTTC
CASSFSAGTYEQYF
>TRBJ2-3|TRBD2|TRBV25-1|NA
TGTGCCAGCAGTGATACTAGCGGGGCGGGAGATACGCAGTATTTT
CASSDTSGAGDTQYF
>TRBJ1-2|NA|TRBV19|NA
TGTGCCAGTAGTATAGGAGACACCACTAACTATGGCTACACCTTC
CASSIGDTTNYGYTF
>TRBJ2-5|TRBD1|TRBV27|NA
TGTGCCAGCAGTCTAGGGACAGGGGAGACCCAGTACTTC
CASSLGTGETQYF
>TRBJ2-2|NA|TRBV18|NA
TGTGCCAGCTCACCACGAAGAGGACAAACTCGGGACACCGGGGAGCTGTTTTTT
CASSPRRGQTRDTGELFF
>TRBJ2-3|NA|TRBV9|NA
TGTGCCAGCAGCGTAGGTTTCGGGAGTGGGGCAGATACGCAGTATTTT
CASSVGFGSGADTQYF
>TRBJ1-2|NA|TRBV15|NA
TGTGCCACCAGCAGAGGAGGGACTGGGGGATATGGCTACACCTTC
CATSRGGTGGYGYTF
>TRBJ1-2|NA|TRBV19|few
TGTGCCACGCAGCGTTGGGGGGTAGATGGCTACACCTTC
CATQRWGVDGYTF
>TRBJ1-5|NA|TRBV6-1|NA
TGTGCCAGCAGTGAGTGGCAGGGGATAGGACAGCCCCAGCATTTT
CASSEWQGIGQPQHF
>TRBJ2-3|TRBD2|TRBV18|once
TGTGCCAGCTCATCCTCTACGGGGGGGGCCGCAGATACGCAGTATTTT
CASSSSTGGAADTQYF
>TRBJ2-7|TRBD1|TRBV13|NA
TGTGCCAGCTCAAGGGGGCACCACTACTACGAGCAGTACTTC
CASSRGHHYYEQYF
>TRBJ1-2|TRBD1|TRBV6-1|NA
TGTGCCAGCAGTGAATTAAGACAGGGTGGCGGCTACACCTTC
CASSELRQGGGYTF
>TRBJ1-3|TRBD1|TRBV2|NA
TGTGCCAGCAGTGGACAGGGTTTCGGAAACACCATATATTTT
CASSGQGFGNTIYF
>TRBJ1-3|NA|TRBV7-9|few
TGTGCCAGCAGCTTAGGAATAGCGCCTGGAAACACCATATATTTT
CASSLGIAPGNTIYF
>TRBJ1-6|NA|TRBV3-1/TRBV3-2|NA
TGTGCCAGCAGCCCCCCAGGTTACTCCTATAATTCACCCCTCCACTTT
CASSPPGYSYNSPLHF
>TRBJ1-6|NA|TRBV30|NA
TGTGCCTGGAGTCGCGACTGGAACTATAATTCACCCCTCCACTTT
CAWSRDWNYNSPLHF
>TRBJ1-1|NA|TRBV5-1|NA
TGCGCCAGCAGCGGCCCAGGGACTGAAGCTTTCTTT
CASSGPGTEAFF
>TRBJ1-2|NA|TRBV19|NA
TGTGCCAGCAACCAAGGGAGGTTGGGTGGCTACACCTTC
CASNQGRLGGYTF
>TRBJ1-1|TRBD1|TRBV23-1|NA
TGCGCCAGCATAGGCACCCTCGGGACAGGGGGAACTGAAGCTTTCTTT
CASIGTLGTGGTEAFF
>TRBJ1-4|TRBD1|TRBV5-1|NA
TGCGCCAGCAGACAGGGGTCGGATGAAAAACTGTTTTTT
CASRQGSDEKLFF
>TRBJ2-1|TRBD1|TRBV9|NA
TGTGCCAGCAGCCCCAGGGGGAGAAATGAGCAGTTCTTC
CASSPRGRNEQFF
>TRBJ1-5|TRBD1|TRBV30|NA
TGTGCCTGGAGTGAGGGGACAGGGGCTCGGCCCCAGCATTTT
CAWSEGTGARPQHF
>TRBJ1-2|NA|TRBV30|NA
TGTGCCGGTCATCTGGGCAGGGCGAGTCCAGACTTC
CAGHLGRASPDF
>TRBJ2-2|TRBD1|TRBV15|NA
TGTGCCACCACTACAGGGGGCGCGGGGAACACCGGGGAGCTGTTTTTT
CATTTGGAGNTGELFF
>TRBJ2-7|NA|TRBV11-1|NA
TGTGCCAGCAGCTTAGGCGGGCCCAGCTACGAGCAGTACTTC
CASSLGGPSYEQYF
>TRBJ1-1|TRBD1|TRBV4-1|NA
TGCGCCAGCAGCCAAGGAGACAGGGTAGGCACTGAAGCTTTCTTT
CASSQGDRVGTEAFF
>TRBJ2-7|NA|TRBV19|NA
TGTGCCAGTAGGGGGACAGCGGGCGAGCAGTACTTC
CASRGTAGEQYF
>TRBJ2-7|TRBD1|TRBV4-2|few
TGTGCCAGCAGCCAACAGCATGCCGGGACAGATTCCTACGAGCAGTACTTC
CASSQQHAGTDSYEQYF
>TRBJ1-2|TRBD1|TRBV28|few
TGTGCCAGCAGTTTACTTTTGATCGTCAGGGGGTATGGCTACACCTTC
CASSLLLIVRGYGYTF
>TRBJ2-5|TRBD2|TRBV5-1|NA
TGCGCCAGCAGCTTAGGGACTAGCAGCCGCTGGGAGACCCAGTACTTC
CASSLGTSSRWETQYF
>TRBJ1-1|TRBD1|TRBV4-1|NA
TGCGCCAGCACCCAATACTACAGGGGTTCGGGGAACACTGAAGCTTTCTTT
CASTQYYRGSGNTEAFF
>TRBJ1-5|TRBD1|TRBV28|few
TGTGCCAGCACCCACCGGGACAGGCAGTTTCAGCCCCAGCATTTT
CASTHRDRQFQPQHF
>TRBJ1-2|TRBD1|TRBV7-3|NA
TGTGCCAGCAGCTTAAGGGGTAGAGGACAGGCCTATGGCTACACCTTC
CASSLRGRGQAYGYTF
>TRBJ1-5|NA|TRBV2|NA
TGTGCCAGCAGTGGCATTTTGAGTCAGCGCACCCAGCCCCAGCATTTT
CASSGILSQRTQPQHF